This TCR beta chain was profiled in a study of blood T cells in healthy people across ages. Combining a sample-barcoded 5' primer with a J-beta primer mix, a second PCR ran for roughly 6 to 12 cycles. Each CDR3 protein is one row after TCRdb ran MiXCR on the 5' RACE reads. The sample lists 1.5 million to 2 million distinct CDR3 sequences; 34% were seen once. The authors drew 8 to 10 milliliters of peripheral blood from each donor. Unmatched junction bases numbered 8, after V lost 4 bases and J lost 7 bases. The CDR3 is 15 amino acids. The germline gives CDR1 MNHEY, CDR2 SMNVEV (reference sequence). This clonotype has more than one count but fewer than ten.

Sequenced sample: blood. The chain has TRBV27 and TRBJ2-1; 9 nucleotides align to TRBD1. The origin of this receptor is a woman in her 30s in good health. The CDR3 sequence: CASSYGTGSGNEQFF. The DNA for the CDR3 is TGTGCCAGCAGTTACGGGACAGGGTCGGGTAATGAGCAGTTCTTC.